This T cell receptor (beta chain) was captured in a study of blood T cell repertoires in COVID-19. Study-level background: T cells, B-cell-depleted T cells, or PBMCs supplied cDNA or gDNA.

There are 16 residues in the CDR3. Trimming cost V 4 bases and J 3 bases, with 16 bases left between them. Germline V gene lookup returns CDR1 LGHDT and CDR2 YNNKEL (reference sequence). Produced via immunoSEQ multiplex PCR; TCRdb's table is partial and in-frame only. The sample has fewer than 65,000 clones; approximately 85% are singletons. This sequence originates from a human donor in a cohort sampled during active COVID-19. Source material: peripheral blood. This chain links TRBV3-1 (or the pseudogene TRBV3-2) with TRBJ2-1; weak D call: TRBD2 (5 bases). CDR3 nucleotide sequence: TGTGCCAGCAGCCCGGCCCCCAGCGGTGTCTACAATGAGCAGTTCTTC. Protein: CASSPAPSGVYNEQFF.